Presented here are 7 T cell receptor beta chains from one specimen sequenced in a study of shared clonotypes between healthy human individuals. As defined, naive CD8 cells were CD45RO-negative and positively selected for CCR7, with terminally differentiated effector memory CD45RA+ cells excluded. Method: immunoSEQ multiplex PCR; TCRdb's copy keeps in-frame clones and lacks some. The data contain under 1 million clones, around 96% of them singletons. The sample was naive CD8+ T cells sorted from blood. The receptor source for this set is a young man in good health.

This clone occurred a few times. The J gene is TRBJ2-1, the V gene TRBV7-3, with 10 bases fitting TRBD2. Per germline, CDR1 SGHTA and CDR2 FQGTGA. With 5 bases clipped from V and 0 bases from J, the junction kept 7 bases outside the gene matches. The CDR3 length is 17 residues. CDR3 in DNA: TGTGCCAGCAGCCAACCGGCTAGCGGGAGCTCCTACAATGAGCAGTTCTTC. Its translation is CASSQPASGSSYNEQFF.

The rearrangement uses TRBV7-2 and TRBJ2-7; 9 bases agree with TRBD2. Trimming cost V 5 bases and J 3 bases; bases outside gene matches: 8. The CDR3 consists of 15 residues. Germline lookup yields CDR1 SGHTA and CDR2 FQGNSA. The CDR3 loop reads CASSLHHSGSYEQYF. The CDR3 DNA reads TGTGCCAGCAGCCTCCACCATAGCGGGAGCTACGAGCAGTACTTC.

The chain joins TRBV14 to TRBJ2-7, with a tentative D call TRBD1 (5 bases). Germline V gene sequence: CDR1 SGHDN, CDR2 FVKESK. Trimming took off 4 bases at V and 7 bases at J, with 14 bases between the two ends. The CDR3 is 13 residues long. This CDR3 is CASSPAAGWEQYF. DNA for the CDR3: TGTGCCAGCAGCCCGGCGGCAGGGTGGGAGCAGTACTTC.

CDR3 region: CASSPIAGITYEQYF. CDR3 sequence (DNA): TGTGCCAGCTCACCAATAGCGGGAATCACCTACGAGCAGTACTTC. The V and J genes are TRBV18 and TRBJ2-7, with 8 positions matching TRBD2. The CDR3 length is 15 residues. The V and J ends lost 2 bases and 2 bases, in that order; junction bases with no gene match: 5. Germline values: CDR1 KGHSH, CDR2 LQKENI.

The chain is built from TRBV28 and TRBJ2-3; TRBD2 aligns across 9 bases. Germline V gene lookup returns CDR1 MDHEN and CDR2 SYDVKM. CDR3 length equals 16 residues. V shed 5 bases and J 3 bases; nucleotides not matched to a gene: 9. In nucleotides, the CDR3 is TGTGCCAGCAGTGAAGTAGCGGGAGATGATACAGATACGCAGTATTTT. Translated: CASSEVAGDDTDTQYF.

This clone came up once. V gene TRBV27 combines with J gene TRBJ1-4; D might be TRBD1 (5 bases). CDR1 MNHEY and CDR2 SMNVEV come from the germline V gene (reference sequence). This CDR3 region has 14 residues. V shed 10 bases and J shed 5 bases, with 17 bases lying between them. CDR3 DNA: TGTGCCACCCAACGGCAGGGAGAAAATGAAAAACTGTTTTTT. Translation gives CATQRQGENEKLFF.

In DNA, the CDR3 is TGTGCCAGCAGCACAATTCGGACAGGGGGTGGCACAGATACGCAGTATTTT. Translated, it gives CASSTIRTGGGTDTQYF. V and J are TRBV7-9 and TRBJ2-3, with TRBD1 matching 10 bases. The ends lost 5 bases at V and 1 base at J; junction bases unmatched: 9. This CDR3 region has 17 residues. Looked up from germline, CDR1 is SEHNR and CDR2 is FQNEAQ (reference sequence).